A selection of T cell receptor beta chains follows, all from one sample in a study of graft-versus-host responses after intestinal transplantation. The method was immunoSEQ multiplex PCR; TCRdb's version includes in-frame clones alone and lacks a portion of them. The top ten clones hold around 0.7% of a sample with nearly 110,000 clones, about nine tenths of them seen once. The antigens of these receptors remain unknown. This material consisted of unstimulated CD4+ T cells sorted from spleen or lymph node cells, taken before transplant. These receptors all stem from a human donor who was the organ donor for an intestinal transplant. CDR3s include the opening cysteine and the closing phenylalanine or tryptophan. Each record gives: V gene, clone size, CDR3 protein. Size is stated for part of the rows, as once, few or many counts, or as a class when the clone is expanded.

v_gene: TRBV7-2
abundance: once
CDR3aa: CASSLTSSGSWYEQYF

v_gene: TRBV7-2
abundance: NA
CDR3aa: CASSRSKLAGADGELFF

v_gene: TRBV2
abundance: NA
CDR3aa: CASSASANTEAFF

v_gene: TRBV18
abundance: few
CDR3aa: CASSRTSAQETQYF

v_gene: TRBV19
abundance: NA
CDR3aa: CASRTETRNSPLHF

v_gene: TRBV7-2
abundance: few
CDR3aa: CASSPLGTVTYNEQFF

v_gene: TRBV7-9
abundance: once
CDR3aa: CASSKKDPGNYGYTF

v_gene: TRBV14
abundance: NA
CDR3aa: CASSPARNYGYTF

v_gene: TRBV19
abundance: NA
CDR3aa: CASSKRSAGTGYNEQFF

v_gene: TRBV5-1
abundance: NA
CDR3aa: CASSLASTDTQYF

v_gene: TRBV5-6
abundance: NA
CDR3aa: CASSSPGLPVRTDTQYF

v_gene: TRBV6-6
abundance: NA
CDR3aa: CASSDRGTGKSPLHF

v_gene: TRBV2
abundance: NA
CDR3aa: CASETLAGGTGELFF

v_gene: TRBV9
abundance: NA
CDR3aa: CASSVGGANTEAFF

v_gene: TRBV2
abundance: NA
CDR3aa: CASSEEGQGNGYTF

v_gene: TRBV2
abundance: NA
CDR3aa: CASTPTSGAKTQYF

v_gene: TRBV18
abundance: few
CDR3aa: CASSPTLISSGNTIYF

v_gene: TRBV19
abundance: NA
CDR3aa: CASSTPPPYGELFF

v_gene: TRBV13
abundance: NA
CDR3aa: CASSLAGYNSPLHF

v_gene: TRBV7-7
abundance: NA
CDR3aa: CASSLGYAAWAYEQYF

v_gene: TRBV5-1
abundance: NA
CDR3aa: CASSLPRPAEQYF

v_gene: TRBV18
abundance: NA
CDR3aa: CASSPGGLPTDTQYF

v_gene: TRBV5-1
abundance: NA
CDR3aa: CASRWTGGPNTEAFF

v_gene: TRBV5-1
abundance: NA
CDR3aa: CASSLADRGQETQYF

v_gene: TRBV7-9
abundance: NA
CDR3aa: CASSREGQRTEAFF

v_gene: TRBV5-1
abundance: once
CDR3aa: CASSLGVLQETQYF

v_gene: TRBV20-1
abundance: NA
CDR3aa: CSVSPTDTQYF

v_gene: TRBV4-1
abundance: NA
CDR3aa: CASSQTRAKLFF

v_gene: TRBV7-6
abundance: NA
CDR3aa: CASSLTGAANTGELFF

v_gene: TRBV7-6
abundance: once
CDR3aa: CASSLTPPAMDTWGAADTQYF

v_gene: TRBV19
abundance: NA
CDR3aa: CASSILQGRGNTEAFF

v_gene: TRBV7-9
abundance: NA
CDR3aa: CASSLVAASETQYF

v_gene: TRBV19
abundance: NA
CDR3aa: CASSIVDRGNSPLHF

v_gene: TRBV7-9
abundance: NA
CDR3aa: CASSRPLAEQFF

v_gene: TRBV7-2
abundance: NA
CDR3aa: CASRPTTGNYGYTF

v_gene: TRBV7-9
abundance: NA
CDR3aa: CASSPGRAAFF

v_gene: TRBV5-6
abundance: NA
CDR3aa: CASSSARRGLGSNQPQHF

v_gene: TRBV5-8
abundance: NA
CDR3aa: CASSRRDRDLFDYENTIYF

v_gene: TRBV5-6
abundance: NA
CDR3aa: CASSLRQLQETQYF

v_gene: TRBV6-1
abundance: NA
CDR3aa: CASLERQGYYGYTF